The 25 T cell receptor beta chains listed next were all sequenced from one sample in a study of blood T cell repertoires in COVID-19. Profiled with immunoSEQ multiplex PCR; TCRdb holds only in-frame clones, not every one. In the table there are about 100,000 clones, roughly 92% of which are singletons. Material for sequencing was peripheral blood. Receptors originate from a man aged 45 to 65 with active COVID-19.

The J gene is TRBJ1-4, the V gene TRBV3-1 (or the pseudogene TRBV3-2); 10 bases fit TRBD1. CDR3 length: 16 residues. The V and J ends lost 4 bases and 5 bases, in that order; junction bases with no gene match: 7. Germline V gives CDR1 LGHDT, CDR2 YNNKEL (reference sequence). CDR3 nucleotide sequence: TGTGCCAGCAGCCCATTTAGGACAGGGGGGAATGAAAAACTGTTTTTT. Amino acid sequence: CASSPFRTGGNEKLFF.

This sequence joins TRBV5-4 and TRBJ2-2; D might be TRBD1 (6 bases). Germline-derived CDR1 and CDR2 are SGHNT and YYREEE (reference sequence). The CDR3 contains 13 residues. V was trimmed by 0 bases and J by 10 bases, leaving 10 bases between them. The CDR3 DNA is TGTGCCAGCAGCTTGGCACAGGGAGTGGAGCTGTTTTTT. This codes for CASSLAQGVELFF.

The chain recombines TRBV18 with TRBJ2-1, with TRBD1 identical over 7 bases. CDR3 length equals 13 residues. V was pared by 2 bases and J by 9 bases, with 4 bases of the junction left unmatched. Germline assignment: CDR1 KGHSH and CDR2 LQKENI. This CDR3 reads CASSPDRATEQFF. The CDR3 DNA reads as TGTGCCAGCTCACCAGACAGGGCTACTGAGCAGTTCTTC.

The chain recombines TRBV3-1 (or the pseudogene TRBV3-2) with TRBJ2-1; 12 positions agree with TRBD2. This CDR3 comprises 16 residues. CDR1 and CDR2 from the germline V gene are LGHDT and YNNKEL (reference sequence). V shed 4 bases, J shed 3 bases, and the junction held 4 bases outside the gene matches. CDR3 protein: CASSPELAGGYNEQFF. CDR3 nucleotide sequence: TGTGCCAGCAGCCCCGAACTAGCGGGAGGCTACAATGAGCAGTTCTTC.

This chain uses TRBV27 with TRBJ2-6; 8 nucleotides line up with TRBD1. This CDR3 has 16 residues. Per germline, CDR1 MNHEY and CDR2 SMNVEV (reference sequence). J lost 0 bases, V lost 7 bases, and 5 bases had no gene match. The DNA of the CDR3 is TGTGCCAGCACAGGGGGCTCCCTCTCTGGGGCCAACGTCCTGACTTTC. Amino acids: CASTGGSLSGANVLTF.

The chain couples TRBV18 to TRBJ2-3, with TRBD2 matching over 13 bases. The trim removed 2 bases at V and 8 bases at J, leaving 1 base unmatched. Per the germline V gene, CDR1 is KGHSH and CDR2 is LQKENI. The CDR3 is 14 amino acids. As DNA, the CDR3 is TGTGCCAGCTCACCAGGACTAGCGGGAGCTACGCAGTATTTT. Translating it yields CASSPGLAGATQYF.

The CDR3 DNA reads TGCGCCAGCAGTGAGTCATCCAGGCATGAGCAGTTCTTC. Translated, it gives CASSESSRHEQFF. This rearrangement joins TRBV10-1 to TRBJ2-1; D is uncertain. Germline loops: CDR1 WNHNN, CDR2 SYGVQD (reference sequence). This CDR3 comprises 13 residues. V dropped 0 bases and J dropped 8 bases, with 8 bases sitting between them.

The chain's CDR3 is CASSNGQINEKLFF. CDR3 sequence (DNA): TGTGCCAGCAGCAACGGACAGATTAATGAAAAACTGTTTTTT. This chain joins TRBV7-9 and TRBJ1-4; possibly TRBD1 for D (6 bases). The CDR3 runs to 14 residues. Trimming cost V 5 bases and J 4 bases, with 11 bases left between them. CDR1 is SEHNR and CDR2 is FQNEAQ in the germline V gene (reference sequence). Combining the CDR3 with reference TRBV7-9 and TRBJ1-4 gives the whole variable domain DTGVSQNPRHKITKRGQNVTFRCDPISEHNRLYWYRQTLGQGPEFLTYFQNEAQLEKSRLLSDRFSAERPKGSFSTLEIQRTEQGDSAMYLCASSNGQINEKLFFGSGTQLSVL.

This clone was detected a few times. CDR3 residues: CASSLLGGSRTGELFF. CDR3 sequence (DNA): TGCGCCAGCAGCTTGTTAGGCGGGAGCCGTACCGGGGAGCTGTTTTTT. The rearrangement uses TRBV5-1 and TRBJ2-2, with TRBD2 matching over 7 bases. Trimming took 1 base from V and 5 from J; bases not matched to a gene: 8. Germline V gives CDR1 SGHRS, CDR2 YFSETQ. This CDR3 spans 16 amino acids.

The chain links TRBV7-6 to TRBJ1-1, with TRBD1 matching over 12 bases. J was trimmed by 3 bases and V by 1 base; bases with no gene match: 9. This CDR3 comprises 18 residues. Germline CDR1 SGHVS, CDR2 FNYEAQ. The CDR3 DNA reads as TGTGCCAGCAGCTTAGGATGGGACAGGGGGCGCGGAGACACTGAAGCTTTCTTT. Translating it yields CASSLGWDRGRGDTEAFF.

The CDR3 sequence is CASSLARTATNEKLFF. CDR3 nucleotides: TGTGCCAGCAGCTTAGCTCGGACAGCAACTAATGAAAAACTGTTTTTT. The gene calls are TRBV7-9 and TRBJ1-4; TRBD1 is a possible D gene (6 bases). CDR1 SEHNR and CDR2 FQNEAQ come from the germline V gene (reference sequence). CDR3 length equals 16 residues. The V and J ends lost 0 bases and 0 bases respectively, with 8 bases between them.

The chain's CDR3 is CAWSVRLAANEQFF. The CDR3 region has the DNA TGTGCCTGGAGTGTCCGACTAGCGGCCAATGAGCAGTTCTTC. V is TRBV30 and J is TRBJ2-1; 9 positions match TRBD2. CDR1 is GTSNPN and CDR2 is SVGIG in the germline V gene (reference sequence). There are 14 residues in the CDR3. V trimming: 0 bases; J trimming: 6 bases; junction bases outside the gene matches: 3.

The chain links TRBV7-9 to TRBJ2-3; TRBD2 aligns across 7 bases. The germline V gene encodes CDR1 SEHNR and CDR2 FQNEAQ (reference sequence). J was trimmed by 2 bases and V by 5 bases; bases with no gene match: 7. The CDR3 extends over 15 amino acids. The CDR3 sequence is CASSPGTNPTDTQYF. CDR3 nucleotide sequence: TGTGCCAGCAGCCCCGGGACTAATCCCACAGATACGCAGTATTTT.

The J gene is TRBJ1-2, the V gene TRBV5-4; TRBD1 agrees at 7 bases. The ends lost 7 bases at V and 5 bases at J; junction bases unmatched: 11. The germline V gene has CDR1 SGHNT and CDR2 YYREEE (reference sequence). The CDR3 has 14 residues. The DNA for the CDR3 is TGTGCCAGCTCTACCGGGACAGTCGGATATGGCTACACCTTC. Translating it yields CASSTGTVGYGYTF.

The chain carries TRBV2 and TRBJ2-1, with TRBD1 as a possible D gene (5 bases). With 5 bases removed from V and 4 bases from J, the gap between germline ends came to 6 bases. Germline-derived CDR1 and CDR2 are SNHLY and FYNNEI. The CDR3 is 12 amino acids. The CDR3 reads CASSSGYNEQFF. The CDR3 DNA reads TGTGCCAGCAGTTCAGGGTACAATGAGCAGTTCTTC.

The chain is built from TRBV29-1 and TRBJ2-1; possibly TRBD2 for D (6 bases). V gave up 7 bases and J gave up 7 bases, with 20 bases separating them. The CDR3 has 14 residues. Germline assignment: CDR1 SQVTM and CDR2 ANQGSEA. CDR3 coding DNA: TGCAGCGCGAGGACAATGTTCGGAGGGAATGAGCAGTTCTTC. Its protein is CSARTMFGGNEQFF.

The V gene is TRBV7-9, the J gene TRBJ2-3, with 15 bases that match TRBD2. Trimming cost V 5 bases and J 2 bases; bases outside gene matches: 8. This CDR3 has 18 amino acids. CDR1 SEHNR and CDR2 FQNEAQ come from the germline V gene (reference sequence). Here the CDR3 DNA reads TGTGCCAGCAGCCCCGGGACTAGCGGGGGGATATTCACAGATACGCAGTATTTT. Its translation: CASSPGTSGGIFTDTQYF.

CDR3 nucleotide sequence: TGTGCCAACAGGGGGGCCGACCACCTCTCTGGGGCCAACGTCCTGACTTTC. It codes for CANRGADHLSGANVLTF. The genes are TRBV7-2 and TRBJ2-6; 8 nucleotides agree with TRBD1. Germline values: CDR1 SGHTA, CDR2 FQGNSA. J lost 0 bases, V lost 10 bases, and 11 bases had no gene match. This CDR3 comprises 17 residues.

The CDR3 is CASQASTDTQYF. For the CDR3, the DNA is TGTGCCAGCCAGGCTAGCACAGATACGCAGTATTTT. The rearrangement links TRBV6-5 to TRBJ2-3; D ambiguous. V was cut by 8 bases and J by 0 bases, with 6 bases left in between. The germline V gene has CDR1 MNHEY and CDR2 SVGAGI. The CDR3 length is 12 residues.

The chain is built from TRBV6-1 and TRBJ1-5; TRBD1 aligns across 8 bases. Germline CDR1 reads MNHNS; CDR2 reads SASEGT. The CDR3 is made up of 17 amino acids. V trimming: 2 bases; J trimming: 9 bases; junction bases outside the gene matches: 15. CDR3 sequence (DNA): TGTGCCAGCAGTGAATCTATCGGGGCAGGGGGCCGTTGGCCCCAGCATTTT. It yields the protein CASSESIGAGGRWPQHF.

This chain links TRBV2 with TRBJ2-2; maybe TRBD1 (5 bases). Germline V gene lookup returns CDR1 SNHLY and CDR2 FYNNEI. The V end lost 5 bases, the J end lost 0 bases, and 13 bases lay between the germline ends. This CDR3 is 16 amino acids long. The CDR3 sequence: CASSPNPGTNTGELFF. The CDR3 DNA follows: TGTGCCAGCAGTCCAAACCCAGGGACGAACACCGGGGAGCTGTTTTTT. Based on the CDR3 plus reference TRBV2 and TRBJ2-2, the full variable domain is EPEVTQTPSHQVTQMGQEVILRCVPISNHLYFYWYRQILGQKVEFLVSFYNNEISEKSEIFDDQFSVERPDGSNFTLKIRSTKLEDSAMYFCASSPNPGTNTGELFFGEGSRLTVL.

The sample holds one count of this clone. The CDR3: CASSPLSQIYEQYV. In nucleotides, the CDR3 is TGTGCCAGCAGCCCCCTCTCACAGATCTACGAGCAGTACGTC. This chain connects TRBV11-2 to TRBJ2-7, with D uncertain. Germline V gene data show CDR1 as SGHAT and CDR2 as FQNNGV. Trimming took off 5 bases at V and 3 bases at J, with 14 bases between the two ends. The CDR3 consists of 14 residues.

The chain's CDR3 is CASSAGQSSYNEQFF. CDR3 bases: TGTGCCAGCAGTGCGGGTCAGAGCTCCTACAATGAGCAGTTCTTC. The chain uses TRBV27 and TRBJ2-1; D might be TRBD2 (5 bases). The germline V gene encodes CDR1 MNHEY and CDR2 SMNVEV (reference sequence). V was shortened by 5 bases and J by 0 bases, with 11 bases between the two germline ends. The CDR3 spans 15 residues.

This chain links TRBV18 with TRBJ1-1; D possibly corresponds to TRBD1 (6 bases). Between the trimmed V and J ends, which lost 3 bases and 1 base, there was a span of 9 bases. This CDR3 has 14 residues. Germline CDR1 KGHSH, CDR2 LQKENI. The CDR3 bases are TGTGCCAGCTCACCCACAGGGTCGAACACTGAAGCTTTCTTT. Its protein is CASSPTGSNTEAFF.

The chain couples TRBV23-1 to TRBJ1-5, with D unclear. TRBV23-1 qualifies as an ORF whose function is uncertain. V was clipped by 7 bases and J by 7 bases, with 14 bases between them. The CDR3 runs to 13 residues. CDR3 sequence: CASIRTLDQPQHF. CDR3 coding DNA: TGCGCCAGCATCCGGACTCTTGACCAGCCCCAGCATTTT.